This T cell receptor beta chain was identified in a study of identical twins. To note about this clonotype: Its antigen is unknown.

All donors were healthy Caucasians. General observations from the study: For out-of-frame beta sequences, excess twin sharing was weaker. Cross-sectional statistics, not tracking of the same donors, supported the conclusions.

Germline V gives CDR1 SEHNR, CDR2 FQNEAQ (reference sequence). CDR3 length: 14 amino acids. V lost 2 bases and J 5 bases, leaving 12 bases between the germline ends. TCRdb itself ran the 5' RACE reads through MiXCR, one entry per CDR3 protein. The table has approximately 700,000 distinct CDR3 sequences, about 20% seen once. These data were likewise used in another study, on T cells expressing NK-cell markers. From that second work: The CD3+CD56-NKG2C+ fraction was also led by these clonotypes in a handful of donors.

Sequenced material: PBMCs. This chain links TRBV7-9 with TRBJ1-1; D not certain. This sequence originates from a woman under 30 in good health. CDR3: CASSLQYAGTEAFF. For the CDR3, the DNA is TGTGCCAGCAGCTTACAGTACGCGGGGACTGAAGCTTTCTTT.